Below, 21 T cell receptor beta chains from the same sample are listed, as sequenced in a study of blood T cell repertoires in COVID-19. The protocol was immunoSEQ multiplex PCR, while the TCRdb copy is restricted to in-frame clones and leaves out a portion. This table holds some 30,000 clones, roughly 90% found once. Material for sequencing was peripheral blood. These TCRs come from a human donor in a cohort sampled during active COVID-19.

The chain links TRBV5-1 to TRBJ1-1, with TRBD1 identical over 12 bases. Germline V CDR1 and CDR2: SGHRS, YFSETQ. The CDR3 totals 15 residues. Trimming removed 4 bases from V and 6 bases from J; junction bases left unmatched: 7. In DNA form, the CDR3 reads TGCGCCAGCAGCCCGGGGACAGGGGGCCAGGCTGAAGCTTTCTTT. Translating it yields CASSPGTGGQAEAFF.

The chain carries TRBV5-1 and TRBJ1-6, with D possibly TRBD1 on 5 matching bases. Germline lookup yields CDR1 SGHRS and CDR2 YFSETQ. The CDR3 is 15 residues long. V was cut by 0 bases and J by 6 bases, with 10 bases left in between. As DNA, the CDR3 is TGCGCCAGCAGCTTGGTGGCAGGGATTAATTCACCCCTCCACTTT. Translated, it gives CASSLVAGINSPLHF.

The chain is built from TRBV4-1 and TRBJ1-1, with D maybe TRBD1 (5 bases). The V gene lost 4 bases and the J gene lost 10 bases, with 19 bases spanning the gap. Germline V gene sequence: CDR1 MGHRA, CDR2 YSYEKL. The CDR3 has 14 residues. CDR3: CASSRLGGGTGAFF. The CDR3 DNA reads as TGCGCCAGCAGCCGCCTTGGGGGAGGGACGGGAGCTTTCTTT.

The V and J genes are TRBV3-1 (or the pseudogene TRBV3-2) and TRBJ2-1; 7 bases fit TRBD2. V was pared by 1 base and J by 1 base, with 4 bases of the junction left unmatched. The CDR3 totals 16 residues. The V gene's germline CDR1 is LGHDT and CDR2 YNNKEL (reference sequence). The CDR3 spells CASSQVWRGSYNEQFF. Here the CDR3 DNA reads TGTGCCAGCAGCCAAGTTTGGCGGGGGTCCTACAATGAGCAGTTCTTC.

The chain has TRBV7-2 and TRBJ1-5; D is uncertain. Trimming shortened V by 2 bases and J by 5 bases, and 10 bases separated the two germline ends. The germline CDR1 and CDR2 sequences are SGHTA and FQGNSA. The CDR3 spans 14 residues. The CDR3 protein is CASSLMGQHQPQHF. The CDR3 bases are TGTGCCAGCAGCTTAATGGGCCAGCATCAGCCCCAGCATTTT.

The rearrangement uses TRBV5-1 and TRBJ2-7; unclear D gene. CDR3 length: 12 amino acids. The germline V gene encodes CDR1 SGHRS and CDR2 YFSETQ. With 2 bases removed from V and 6 bases from J, the gap between germline ends came to 9 bases. The CDR3 DNA sequence: TGCGCCAGCAGCTTCGATCGAGGCGAGCAGTACTTC. This encodes CASSFDRGEQYF. The full variable domain, rest sourced from reference TRBV5-1 and TRBJ2-7, is KAGVTQTPRYLIKTRGQQVTLSCSPISGHRSVSWYQQTPGQGLQFLFEYFSETQRNKGNFPGRFSGRQFSNSRSEMNVSTLELGDSALYLCASSFDRGEQYFGPGTRLTVT.

This clone was observed a handful of times. The gene calls are TRBV27 and TRBJ2-1, with a weak D call TRBD2 (7 bases). The length of the CDR3 is 16 residues. With 5 bases removed from V and 7 bases from J, the gap between germline ends came to 21 bases. CDR1 is MNHEY, CDR2 SMNVEV, per germline (reference sequence). CDR3 amino acids: CASSPEVAGAGNEQFF. CDR3 coding DNA: TGTGCCAGCAGTCCGGAGGTTGCGGGGGCGGGGAATGAGCAGTTCTTC.

The chain carries TRBV30 and TRBJ1-5; no reliable D call. Germline CDR1 and CDR2: GTSNPN and SVGIG (reference sequence). V was trimmed by 1 base and J by 4 bases, leaving 11 bases between them. This CDR3 contains 14 residues. CDR3 nucleotide sequence: TGTGCCTGGAGTGGATCCGGGATTAATCAGCCCCAGCATTTT. It specifies CAWSGSGINQPQHF.

The chain employs TRBV4-2 and TRBJ1-1; unclear D gene. The V gene lost 4 bases and the J gene lost 3 bases, with 15 bases spanning the gap. The CDR3 contains 15 residues. Germline V lookup: CDR1 LGHNA, CDR2 YNFKEQ. The CDR3 bases are TGTGCCAGCAGCCCCGGGCAAATCGGGGACACTGAAGCTTTCTTT. Translating gives CASSPGQIGDTEAFF.

The CDR3 sequence: CSVLTGRMIGELFF. CDR3 nucleotides: TGCAGCGTGCTGACAGGGAGAATGATCGGGGAGCTGTTTTTT. The rearrangement links TRBV29-1 to TRBJ2-2; the match to TRBD1 covers 7 bases. CDR1 SQVTM and CDR2 ANQGSEA come from the germline V gene. The CDR3 contains 14 residues. With 6 bases clipped from V and 7 bases from J, the junction kept 11 bases outside the gene matches.

The chain uses TRBV7-2 and TRBJ1-6; TRBD1 aligns across 9 bases. The CDR3 runs 17 residues. V was clipped by 6 bases and J by 3 bases; unmatched bases: 9. Germline V gene data show CDR1 as SGHTA and CDR2 as FQGNSA. CDR3 nucleotide sequence: TGTGCCAGCAGGCCCACAGGGGGCGGATTCTATAATTCACCCCTCCACTTT. Residues: CASRPTGGGFYNSPLHF.

J is TRBJ1-2 and V is TRBV9; 7 bases match TRBD1. This CDR3 is built from 15 residues. V shed 0 bases, J shed 8 bases, and the junction held 10 bases outside the gene matches. Germline V lookup: CDR1 SGDLS, CDR2 YYNGEE. CDR3 DNA: TGTGCCAGCAGCGTAGGACAGGGTGGGGAGAGGGGCTACACCTTC. It translates to CASSVGQGGERGYTF.

V and J are TRBV7-9 and TRBJ1-2, with a possible D match to TRBD1 (5 bases). This CDR3 is 16 amino acids long. Per the germline V gene, CDR1 is SEHNR and CDR2 is FQNEAQ (reference sequence). V was cut by 1 base and J by 4 bases, with 16 bases left in between. CDR3 sequence reads: CASSLVGTEGPYGYTF. CDR3 coding DNA: TGTGCCAGCAGCTTAGTCGGGACGGAGGGCCCCTATGGCTACACCTTC.

The chain couples TRBV2 to TRBJ2-3; a weak D match, TRBD2 (5 bases). The CDR3 runs 14 residues. V lost 8 bases and J lost 0, with 12 bases in between. CDR1 is SNHLY and CDR2 is FYNNEI in the germline V gene. The DNA for the CDR3 is TGTGCCAGCGGCGACCGGGGTAGCACAGATACGCAGTATTTT. Protein product: CASGDRGSTDTQYF. Full variable domain (remainder filled in from reference TRBV2 and TRBJ2-3): EPEVTQTPSHQVTQMGQEVILRCVPISNHLYFYWYRQILGQKVEFLVSFYNNEISEKSEIFDDQFSVERPDGSNFTLKIRSTKLEDSAMYFCASGDRGSTDTQYFGPGTRLTVL.

The V gene is TRBV10-3, the J gene TRBJ1-2; TRBD1 agrees at 8 bases. CDR3 length equals 13 residues. The germline V gene encodes CDR1 ENHRY and CDR2 SYGVKD. With 5 bases clipped from V and 8 bases from J, the junction kept 7 bases outside the gene matches. CDR3 nucleotides: TGTGCCATCAGTCCAGGGGGCGATCCGGGCTACACCTTC. Encoded protein: CAISPGGDPGYTF.

The rearrangement joins TRBV7-2 to TRBJ2-5; 7 nucleotides align to TRBD2. CDR1 is SGHTA, CDR2 FQGNSA, per germline. This CDR3 spans 16 amino acids. Trimming removed 1 base from V and 7 bases from J; junction bases left unmatched: 12. CDR3 DNA sequence: TGTGCCAGCAGCTTAGGGACTAGGTCTCAGGGAGGGACCCAGTACTTC. It yields the protein CASSLGTRSQGGTQYF. Together with reference TRBV7-2 and TRBJ2-5, the CDR3 gives the full variable domain: GAGVSQSPSNKVTEKGKDVELRCDPISGHTALYWYRQSLGQGLEFLIYFQGNSAPDKSGLPSDRFSAERTGGSVSTLTIQRTQQEDSAVYLCASSLGTRSQGGTQYFGPGTRLLVL.

The chain has TRBV19 and TRBJ1-5; perhaps TRBD1 as D (5 bases). Germline loops: CDR1 LNHDA, CDR2 SQIVND (reference sequence). The CDR3 covers 15 residues. Trimming took off 5 bases at V and 6 bases at J, with 17 bases between the two ends. The CDR3 sequence is CASSAGSYGGQPQHF. CDR3 in DNA: TGTGCCAGTAGTGCCGGGAGTTACGGGGGTCAGCCCCAGCATTTT.

V usage is TRBV11-3 and J usage is TRBJ2-7, with D possibly matching TRBD2 (5 bases). The CDR3 totals 16 residues. Trimming took off 1 base at V and 0 bases at J, with 13 bases between the two ends. CDR1 SGHNT and CDR2 YENEEA come from the germline V gene. Written as DNA, the CDR3 is TGTGCCAGCAGCTTAGGGGCTAGCCGTGGCTCCTACGAGCAGTACTTC. Protein sequence: CASSLGASRGSYEQYF.

This chain uses TRBV29-1 with TRBJ1-2; the D gene is possibly TRBD1 (6 bases). The V and J ends lost 7 bases and 8 bases respectively, with 17 bases between them. The CDR3 is 12 amino acids. Per the germline V gene, CDR1 is SQVTM and CDR2 is ANQGSEA. DNA of the CDR3: TGCAGCGCTTCCGACAGGTCTCACGGCTACACCTTC. Amino acids: CSASDRSHGYTF.

The chain links TRBV6-4 to TRBJ2-2; D call uncertain. The CDR3 is made up of 8 amino acids. V shed 10 bases and J shed 14 bases, with 8 bases lying between them. In germline, CDR1 is MRHNA, CDR2 SNTAGT. In DNA form, the CDR3 reads TGTGCCATCTTCGTCCTGTTTTTT. Its translation: CAIFVLFF.

CDR3 in DNA: TGTGCCAGCAGCGTACAGGGGGCCGTAACCGGGGAGCTGTTTTTT. This sequence encodes CASSVQGAVTGELFF. The V call is TRBV5-4, the J call TRBJ2-2, with 9 positions matching TRBD1. Losses at the gene ends were 4 bases for V and 5 bases for J; bases not matched to a gene: 6. Germline values: CDR1 SGHNT, CDR2 YYREEE (reference sequence). CDR3 length: 15 amino acids.